The 14 T cell receptor beta chains below were found in one sample sequenced in a study of T-cell reconstitution after alpha-beta-depleted transplantation in children. Unique molecular identifiers were incorporated into the prepared TCRbeta library. TCRdb reanalysed the PCR reads using MiXCR and keeps one entry per CDR3 protein. The sample includes under 850,000 distinct CDR3 sequences, under 15% of them seen just once. The source material was PBMCs, sampled before TCRalphabeta/CD19-depleted stem cell transplant. The receptors derive from a girl aged 2-10 years with congenital amegakaryocytic thrombocytopenia, due to receive a stem cell transplant.

This clonotype was found a few times. V gene TRBV18 combines with J gene TRBJ1-1, with D perhaps TRBD1 (6 bases). Germline V CDR1 and CDR2: KGHSH, LQKENI. The ends were cut back, 6 bases at V and 0 bases at J, with 14 bases in the middle. The length of the CDR3 is 15 residues. The CDR3, as DNA: TGTGCCAGCTCCCCAGGGGCAACGATGAACACTGAAGCTTTCTTT. Protein: CASSPGATMNTEAFF.

This clonotype was detected ten times or more. This rearrangement joins TRBV12-3 or TRBV12-4 to TRBJ2-7, with a tentative D call TRBD2 (5 bases). The CDR3 runs to 14 residues. The V and J ends lost 1 base and 3 bases respectively, with 10 bases between them. CDR3 in DNA: TGTGCCAGCAGTTTAGGGACTCCATTCTACGAGCAGTACTTC. Residues: CASSLGTPFYEQYF.

This clonotype was picked up a small number of times. This chain connects TRBV5-1 to TRBJ2-2, with 9 bases matching TRBD1. The trim removed 4 bases at V and 5 bases at J, leaving 6 bases unmatched. The CDR3 runs to 15 residues. CDR1 and CDR2 (germline): SGHRS, YFSETQ. The chain's CDR3 is CASSQQGAGTGELFF. The CDR3 nucleotides read TGCGCCAGCAGCCAACAGGGGGCAGGGACCGGGGAGCTGTTTTTT.

This CDR3 is CASSSLGDQQNIQYF. In nucleotides, the CDR3 is TGCGCCAGCAGCTCGCTTGGGGATCAACAAAACATTCAGTACTTC. The genes are TRBV5-1 and TRBJ2-4; no clear D gene. Germline assignment: CDR1 SGHRS and CDR2 YFSETQ. With 3 bases removed from V and 5 bases from J, the gap between germline ends came to 15 bases. The CDR3 runs to 15 residues.

The chain uses TRBV7-2 and TRBJ2-1; D is uncertain. The germline V gene encodes CDR1 SGHTA and CDR2 FQGNSA. Trimming removed 2 bases from V and 10 bases from J, with 18 bases in between. The CDR3 sequence is 15 residues long. The chain's CDR3 is CASSLRPRDGREQFF. The CDR3, as DNA: TGTGCCAGCAGCTTACGGCCCCGAGATGGACGGGAGCAGTTCTTC.

There are many counts of this clonotype. The chain links TRBV7-8 to TRBJ1-1; 10 nucleotides align to TRBD1. The germline V gene has CDR1 SGHVS and CDR2 FQNEAQ. The CDR3 has 15 residues. The V and J ends lost 4 bases and 1 base, in that order; junction bases with no gene match: 3. The CDR3 here is CASSWDRGGNTEAFF. The CDR3 DNA follows: TGTGCCAGCAGCTGGGACAGGGGTGGGAACACTGAAGCTTTCTTT.

There are many counts of this clonotype. This chain uses TRBV5-1 with TRBJ2-3; D not resolved. The ends were cut back, 4 bases at V and 4 bases at J, with 13 bases in the middle. The germline V gene has CDR1 SGHRS and CDR2 YFSETQ. The length of the CDR3 is 14 residues. The CDR3 protein is CASSNSPGPDTQYF. The CDR3 DNA reads as TGCGCCAGCAGCAACAGCCCGGGTCCAGATACGCAGTATTTT.

This clonotype occurred a few times. The chain carries TRBV10-3 and TRBJ1-1, with a possible D match to TRBD1 (6 bases). Germline-derived CDR1 and CDR2 are ENHRY and SYGVKD. V shed 10 bases and J shed 0 bases, with 12 bases lying between them. CDR3 size: 13 residues. CDR3 loop: CASVWDMNTEAFF. The DNA of the CDR3 is TGTGCCAGCGTTTGGGACATGAACACTGAAGCTTTCTTT.

This clonotype has ten or more counts. This chain connects TRBV20-1 to TRBJ2-2; the match to TRBD2 covers 7 bases. V lost 0 bases, J lost 0 bases, and 1 base stayed unmatched. Germline lookup yields CDR1 DFQATT and CDR2 SNEGSKA (reference sequence). The CDR3 length is 15 residues. Written as DNA, the CDR3 is TGCAGTGCTAGAGAAGGACTAGCGAACACCGGGGAGCTGTTTTTT. This codes for CSAREGLANTGELFF.

The chain links TRBV29-1 to TRBJ2-3, with D possibly being TRBD1 (6 bases). The germline CDR1 and CDR2 sequences are SQVTM and ANQGSEA. The CDR3 is 13 residues long. V lost 4 bases and J 9 bases, leaving 17 bases between the germline ends. CDR3 nucleotide sequence: TGCAGCGTTGGACACGCCGGGACACTAACGCAGTATTTT. Translating it yields CSVGHAGTLTQYF.

This clonotype showed up just a few times. This chain joins TRBV6-6 and TRBJ2-7; 7 bases line up with TRBD2. This CDR3 has 13 residues. V was clipped by 7 bases and J by 5 bases; unmatched bases: 8. Germline V gene data show CDR1 as MNHNY and CDR2 as SVGAGI (reference sequence). CDR3 sequence: CASIDGRSHEQYF. Here the CDR3 DNA reads TGTGCCAGCATAGACGGGAGGAGCCACGAGCAGTACTTC.

This clonotype was seen a few times. The V gene is TRBV5-1, the J gene TRBJ2-7; the match to TRBD2 covers 7 bases. V was clipped by 0 bases and J by 0 bases; unmatched bases: 12. This CDR3 spans 18 amino acids. Germline lookup yields CDR1 SGHRS and CDR2 YFSETQ. CDR3 sequence reads: CASSLETRGRDLSYEQYF. CDR3 in DNA: TGCGCCAGCAGCTTGGAGACCCGGGGGAGGGACCTCTCCTACGAGCAGTACTTC.

The chain recombines TRBV2 with TRBJ2-3; the D gene is possibly TRBD1 (7 bases). The CDR3 has 16 residues. Germline CDR1 SNHLY, CDR2 FYNNEI. The V end was cut by 7 bases, the J end by 0 bases, with 17 bases between. This CDR3 is CASISAGQCSTDTQYF. In DNA, the CDR3 is TGTGCCAGCATCTCCGCGGGACAGTGTAGCACAGATACGCAGTATTTT.

This clonotype was observed a few times. The rearrangement links TRBV2 to TRBJ2-3, with D perhaps TRBD1 (6 bases). Trimming pared 6 bases from V and 5 bases from J, leaving 21 bases between. From germline, CDR1 is SNHLY and CDR2 FYNNEI. The CDR3 consists of 16 residues. The CDR3 nucleotides are TGTGCCAGCAGCAAGGGGACAAACTTCAGAAAAGATACGCAGTATTTT. It encodes CASSKGTNFRKDTQYF.